This T cell receptor beta chain was documented in a study of regulatory T cells in long-lasting Graves disease. A few counts support this clonotype. The time point was: persistent/refractory GD, antithyroid drugs over 5 years with positive TRAb. PBMC RNA was the source of the TCR library. Patients met American Thyroid Association criteria for Graves' disease. V shed 0 bases and J shed 4 bases, with 11 bases lying between them. The CDR3 has 15 amino acids. Germline V gives CDR1 SGHRS, CDR2 YFSETQ. CDR3 regions were amplified by Arm-PCR using iRepertoire HTBI primers to build TCR beta libraries. One entry per CDR3 protein results from TCRdb running MiXCR on the multiplex PCR reads. The sample lists around 340,000 distinct CDR3 sequences, about 20% occurring once.

The sequence was obtained from a female donor with Graves disease. The sample consisted of peripheral blood mononuclear cells (PBMCs), taken when the disease was refractory, from a patient treated with antithyroid drugs. The V gene is TRBV5-1, the J gene TRBJ1-3; D remains ambiguous. CDR3 region: CASSLAPIGGNTIYF. DNA of the CDR3: TGCGCCAGCAGCTTGGCCCCGATCGGGGGAAACACCATATATTTT.